This is a list of T cell receptor beta chains from one sample in a study of OX40 agonist ivuxolimab in advanced cancers. Repertoires were generated with immunoSEQ multiplex PCR, while TCRdb's copy carries only in-frame clones and drops some. In the table there are 80,000 to 100,000 clones, more than 85% of which are singletons. The material was CD4+ or CD8+ T cells sorted from blood, obtained in a trial of the OX40 agonist ivuxolimab. Source of these receptors: an adult with an advanced solid tumor such as melanoma, head and neck, liver or kidney cancer. Each CDR3 is given with its conserved first and last residue. A D gene is named only where the DNA matches it firmly. Clone size is shown for a subset of rows, as once, few, many or a class of expanded clone.

d_gene: TRBD2; abundance: -; v_gene: TRBV18; j_gene: TRBJ2-3; CDR3aa: CASSELAVSTDTQYF; CDR3nt: TGTGCCAGCTCAGAACTAGCGGTTAGCACAGATACGCAGTATTTT
d_gene: -; abundance: -; v_gene: TRBV6-1; j_gene: TRBJ1-5; CDR3aa: CASSPGPENQPQHF; CDR3nt: TGTGCCAGCAGTCCTGGCCCGGAGAATCAGCCCCAGCATTTT
d_gene: -; abundance: -; v_gene: TRBV4-2; j_gene: TRBJ1-5; CDR3aa: CASSQDVGKQPQHF; CDR3nt: TGTGCCAGCAGCCAAGATGTGGGTAAGCAGCCCCAGCATTTT
d_gene: -; abundance: -; v_gene: TRBV9; j_gene: TRBJ1-4; CDR3aa: CASSQGYGGKLFF; CDR3nt: TGTGCCAGCAGCCAAGGATACGGGGGAAAACTGTTTTTT
d_gene: -; abundance: -; v_gene: TRBV30; j_gene: TRBJ1-6; CDR3aa: CAWTPGVDNSPLHF; CDR3nt: TGTGCCTGGACGCCAGGGGTGGATAATTCACCCCTCCACTTT
d_gene: -; abundance: -; v_gene: TRBV28; j_gene: TRBJ2-5; CDR3aa: CASSLGGGTGQETQYF; CDR3nt: TGTGCCAGCAGTTTAGGGGGGGGGACAGGCCAAGAGACCCAGTACTTC
d_gene: -; abundance: -; v_gene: TRBV13; j_gene: TRBJ1-4; CDR3aa: CASSLASGTDEKLFF; CDR3nt: TGTGCCAGCAGCTTAGCATCAGGGACGGATGAAAAACTGTTTTTT
d_gene: -; abundance: -; v_gene: TRBV28; j_gene: TRBJ1-5; CDR3aa: CASSWGGTGNQPQHF; CDR3nt: TGTGCCAGCAGTTGGGGGGGGACTGGCAATCAGCCCCAGCATTTT
d_gene: -; abundance: -; v_gene: TRBV6-1; j_gene: TRBJ1-5; CDR3aa: CASREIGTGPQHF; CDR3nt: TGTGCCAGCAGGGAGATTGGCACTGGGCCCCAGCATTTT
d_gene: -; abundance: -; v_gene: TRBV7-3; j_gene: TRBJ1-5; CDR3aa: CASSPKGGQPQHF; CDR3nt: TGTGCCAGCAGCCCGAAGGGTGGTCAGCCCCAGCATTTT
d_gene: -; abundance: -; v_gene: TRBV6-5; j_gene: TRBJ1-2; CDR3aa: CASSAQGTTAGYTF; CDR3nt: TGTGCCAGCAGTGCTCAGGGGACGACGGCTGGCTACACCTTC
d_gene: -; abundance: -; v_gene: TRBV2; j_gene: TRBJ1-2; CDR3aa: CASSAGLDYGYTF; CDR3nt: TGTGCCAGCAGCGCGGGACTCGACTATGGCTACACCTTC
d_gene: -; abundance: -; v_gene: TRBV5-4; j_gene: TRBJ1-2; CDR3aa: CASSRGGLNYGYTF; CDR3nt: TGTGCCAGCAGTCGGGGGGGCCTCAACTATGGCTACACCTTC
d_gene: TRBD2; abundance: -; v_gene: TRBV6-6; j_gene: TRBJ2-7; CDR3aa: CASSTTSGGALQQYF; CDR3nt: TGTGCCAGCAGTACTACTAGCGGGGGAGCCCTCCAGCAGTACTTC
d_gene: -; abundance: -; v_gene: TRBV28; j_gene: TRBJ1-5; CDR3aa: CASSIPDTGFNQPQHF; CDR3nt: TGTGCCAGCAGTATACCTGATACAGGGTTCAATCAGCCCCAGCATTTT
d_gene: -; abundance: -; v_gene: TRBV4-3; j_gene: TRBJ2-1; CDR3aa: CASSRGLPGNNEQFF; CDR3nt: TGCGCCAGCAGCCGAGGACTCCCGGGGAACAATGAGCAGTTCTTC
d_gene: -; abundance: once; v_gene: TRBV12-5; j_gene: TRBJ2-1; CDR3aa: CASGPFERAYNEQFF; CDR3nt: TGTGCTAGTGGTCCCTTTGAGCGAGCCTACAATGAGCAGTTCTTC
d_gene: -; abundance: -; v_gene: TRBV7-9; j_gene: TRBJ1-5; CDR3aa: CASSIEGNQPQHF; CDR3nt: TGTGCCAGCAGCATTGAGGGAAATCAGCCCCAGCATTTT
d_gene: TRBD2; abundance: -; v_gene: TRBV6-6; j_gene: TRBJ2-1; CDR3aa: CASTSGPYNEQFF; CDR3nt: TGTGCCAGCACTAGCGGACCCTACAATGAGCAGTTCTTC
d_gene: TRBD1; abundance: -; v_gene: TRBV30; j_gene: TRBJ1-2; CDR3aa: CAWSISPTGVYGYTF; CDR3nt: TGTGCCTGGAGTATATCACCGACAGGGGTATATGGCTACACCTTC
d_gene: -; abundance: once; v_gene: TRBV28; j_gene: TRBJ1-5; CDR3aa: CASSLRGAAGSNQPQHF; CDR3nt: TGTGCCAGCAGTTTAAGGGGGGCCGCAGGTAGCAATCAGCCCCAGCATTTT
d_gene: TRBD1; abundance: once; v_gene: TRBV6-1; j_gene: TRBJ2-6; CDR3aa: CASSEGTGGFVTPSGANVLTF; CDR3nt: TGTGCCAGCAGTGAAGGGACAGGGGGGTTTGTTACACCCTCTGGGGCCAACGTCCTGACTTTC
d_gene: -; abundance: once; v_gene: TRBV7-9; j_gene: TRBJ1-1; CDR3aa: CASSLTPVSTTEAFF; CDR3nt: TGTGCCAGCAGCTTAACGCCCGTTTCCACCACTGAAGCTTTCTTT
d_gene: TRBD2; abundance: -; v_gene: TRBV6-1; j_gene: TRBJ2-3; CDR3aa: CASRLGTSGTDTQYF; CDR3nt: TGTGCCAGCAGACTAGGGACTAGCGGCACAGATACGCAGTATTTT
d_gene: TRBD2; abundance: once; v_gene: TRBV10-3; j_gene: TRBJ2-5; CDR3aa: CAISEGLAAGVEETQYF; CDR3nt: TGTGCCATCAGTGAGGGTCTAGCCGCGGGAGTGGAGGAGACCCAGTACTTC
d_gene: TRBD2; abundance: -; v_gene: TRBV15; j_gene: TRBJ2-5; CDR3aa: CATSAGGSVETQYF; CDR3nt: TGTGCCACCAGCGCCGGGGGGTCTGTCGAGACCCAGTACTTC
d_gene: -; abundance: -; v_gene: TRBV10-3; j_gene: TRBJ2-3; CDR3aa: CAISDPGRQASTDTQYF; CDR3nt: TGTGCCATCAGTGACCCCGGCAGACAGGCAAGCACAGATACGCAGTATTTT
d_gene: -; abundance: -; v_gene: TRBV6-5; j_gene: TRBJ1-1; CDR3aa: CASTLSANTEAFF; CDR3nt: TGTGCCAGCACCCTCTCAGCGAACACTGAAGCTTTCTTT
d_gene: -; abundance: -; v_gene: TRBV7-8; j_gene: TRBJ2-3; CDR3aa: CASSLDYSSTDTQYF; CDR3nt: TGTGCCAGCAGCCTAGACTATTCTAGCACAGATACGCAGTATTTT
d_gene: -; abundance: -; v_gene: TRBV12-5; j_gene: TRBJ1-1; CDR3aa: CASGRGGRMNTEAFF; CDR3nt: TGTGCTAGTGGTCGAGGAGGGCGCATGAACACTGAAGCTTTCTTT
d_gene: -; abundance: -; v_gene: TRBV11-1; j_gene: TRBJ2-4; CDR3aa: CASSSRERGDIQYF; CDR3nt: TGTGCCAGCAGCTCGCGGGAGAGGGGGGACATTCAGTACTTC
d_gene: -; abundance: -; v_gene: TRBV6-6; j_gene: TRBJ1-6; CDR3aa: CASTETGNSPLHF; CDR3nt: TGTGCCAGCACCGAGACAGGCAATTCACCCCTCCACTTT
d_gene: -; abundance: -; v_gene: TRBV29-1; j_gene: TRBJ2-1; CDR3aa: CSVDLREARNEQFF; CDR3nt: TGCAGCGTTGACTTGCGAGAGGCACGCAATGAGCAGTTCTTC
d_gene: -; abundance: few; v_gene: TRBV30; j_gene: TRBJ1-5; CDR3aa: CAWSVAGLSNQPQHF; CDR3nt: TGTGCCTGGAGTGTTGCCGGGCTGAGCAATCAGCCCCAGCATTTT
d_gene: -; abundance: -; v_gene: TRBV6-5; j_gene: TRBJ2-3; CDR3aa: CASSLLIDPDTQYF; CDR3nt: TGTGCCAGCAGCCTCCTTATTGACCCAGATACGCAGTATTTT
d_gene: TRBD1; abundance: -; v_gene: TRBV7-3; j_gene: TRBJ1-6; CDR3aa: CASSLVGQGHSPLHF; CDR3nt: TGTGCCAGCAGCTTGGTCGGACAGGGGCATTCACCCCTCCACTTT
d_gene: -; abundance: once; v_gene: TRBV30; j_gene: TRBJ2-6; CDR3aa: CAWSPSAVLTF; CDR3nt: TGTGCCTGGAGTCCATCAGCCGTCCTGACTTTC
d_gene: -; abundance: -; v_gene: TRBV11-3; j_gene: TRBJ1-5; CDR3aa: CASSSGWGQPQHF; CDR3nt: TGTGCCAGCAGCTCAGGGTGGGGGCAGCCCCAGCATTTT
d_gene: TRBD2; abundance: -; v_gene: TRBV5-1; j_gene: TRBJ2-1; CDR3aa: CASSPSGASNEQFF; CDR3nt: TGCGCCAGCAGCCCTAGCGGAGCTTCCAATGAGCAGTTCTTC
d_gene: -; abundance: -; v_gene: TRBV7-2; j_gene: TRBJ1-1; CDR3aa: CASGREGDTEAFF; CDR3nt: TGTGCCAGCGGCAGGGAGGGGGACACTGAAGCTTTCTTT
d_gene: -; abundance: -; v_gene: TRBV6-6; j_gene: TRBJ1-5; CDR3aa: CASSSAAANQPQHF; CDR3nt: TGTGCCAGCAGTTCGGCAGCGGCCAATCAGCCCCAGCATTTT
d_gene: -; abundance: -; v_gene: TRBV28; j_gene: TRBJ2-1; CDR3aa: CASSIPLEFNEQFF; CDR3nt: TGTGCCAGCAGTATTCCCCTAGAGTTCAATGAGCAGTTCTTC
d_gene: -; abundance: -; v_gene: TRBV5-4; j_gene: TRBJ2-1; CDR3aa: CASSLAGSNEQFF; CDR3nt: TGTGCCAGCAGCTTGGCAGGGTCCAATGAGCAGTTCTTC
d_gene: -; abundance: -; v_gene: TRBV14; j_gene: TRBJ1-1; CDR3aa: CASSQGLYGSPGVSGTEAFF; CDR3nt: TGTGCCAGCAGCCAGGGACTGTACGGCAGCCCTGGAGTTTCAGGCACTGAAGCTTTCTTT
d_gene: TRBD1; abundance: once; v_gene: TRBV9; j_gene: TRBJ1-1; CDR3aa: CASSSRDSNTEAFF; CDR3nt: TGTGCCAGCAGCTCCCGGGACAGTAACACTGAAGCTTTCTTT